This T cell receptor beta chain comes out of a study of T cell responses to AZD1222 COVID-19 vaccine. Clones were sequenced by immunoSEQ multiplex PCR, and TCRdb holds only the in-frame ones, with some missing. The table has more than 85,000 clones, roughly 90% seen once. A word on this clone: Its antigen is not identified.

With V trimmed by 4 bases and J by 5 bases, 6 bases remained unmatched. The CDR3 has 13 residues. CDR1 is SGHRS and CDR2 is YFSETQ in the germline V gene. Regarding the study as a whole: Dominant CD4 TCR responses targeted spike regions 160-218 and 743-854. Spike-specific TCR depth and breadth grew after two AZD1222 doses. Most donors were white British, females outnumbered males, and clonal diversity was possibly underestimated. Reportedly, close to half of spike-specific TCRs are directed against unmutated variant regions.

The source of this sequence is an adult who received the AZD1222 COVID-19 vaccine. The chain couples TRBV5-1 to TRBJ2-7; TRBD1 matches 7 bases. Sequencing used peripheral blood, obtained 28 days after the second AZD1222 dose. The CDR3, as DNA: TGCGCCAGCAGCCCTGACAGGGACCACGAGCAGTACTTC. Translated, it gives CASSPDRDHEQYF.